This T cell receptor (beta chain) emerged from a study of T cell responses to AZD1222 COVID-19 vaccine. General study points: Only after the peak T cell response were repertoires sampled. Regions 160-218 and 743-854 held dominance among vaccine-associated CD4 TCRs, which spanned spike.

Of note for this clone: The target antigen is unknown.

The table came from immunoSEQ multiplex PCR; TCRdb's copy has only in-frame clones and leaves some out. This table holds about 55,000 clones, roughly 85% found once. The CDR3 has 13 amino acids. Germline-derived CDR1 and CDR2 are GTSNPN and SVGIG (reference sequence). V lost 1 base and J lost 8; bases outside the gene matches: 2. This sequence originates from an adult in good health. Sequencing used peripheral blood, obtained on day 0 of AZD1222 vaccination. The V call is TRBV30, the J call TRBJ2-1, with TRBD1 identical over 10 bases. CDR3 loop: CAWSGTGGDEQFF. The CDR3 region has the DNA TGTGCCTGGAGTGGGACAGGGGGGGATGAGCAGTTCTTC.